Listed below are T cell receptor beta chains from one sample, sequenced in a study of CD8 T cells in Susac syndrome. TCRdb processed the immunoSEQ multiplex PCR reads anew with MiXCR; each CDR3 protein has one entry. There are 140,000 or so distinct CDR3 sequences in the sample; about 94% occur only once, and over 0.075% lies in the top ten. The sample taken for sequencing was CD4+ T cells from PBMCs. Every receptor here comes from a human donor with Susac syndrome. The CDR3 runs from the conserved cysteine through the conserved F or W. The D gene is left open where the match is weak. The listing skips clone size in some rows; elsewhere it reads once, few, many or a size class.

V gene: TRBV29-1
clone size: .
D gene: TRBD2
J gene: TRBJ2-2
CDR3 DNA: TGCAGCGGCAAGCGGGGCACCGGGGAGCTGTTTTTT
CDR3 protein: CSGKRGTGELFF

V gene: TRBV15
clone size: .
D gene: .
J gene: TRBJ1-2
CDR3 DNA: TGTGCCACCAGCAGAGATCACGGGGACGGCTACACCTTC
CDR3 protein: CATSRDHGDGYTF

V gene: TRBV29-1
clone size: few
D gene: .
J gene: TRBJ1-5
CDR3 DNA: TGCAGCGTTGGCACGGGTGGACAGCCCCAGCATTTT
CDR3 protein: CSVGTGGQPQHF

V gene: TRBV5-4
clone size: .
D gene: .
J gene: TRBJ2-3
CDR3 DNA: TGTGCCAGCAGCTTGGGAAGAAGGGGACTCACAGATACGCAGTATTTT
CDR3 protein: CASSLGRRGLTDTQYF

V gene: TRBV6-6
clone size: .
D gene: TRBD2
J gene: TRBJ2-3
CDR3 DNA: TGTGCCAGCAGTTACTCGAAGGCGGGGGGCACAGATACGCAGTATTTT
CDR3 protein: CASSYSKAGGTDTQYF

V gene: TRBV11-2
clone size: .
D gene: .
J gene: TRBJ2-7
CDR3 DNA: TGTGCCAGCAGCTTACAGTTGGGGGGTTGGGAGCAGTACTTC
CDR3 protein: CASSLQLGGWEQYF

V gene: TRBV2
clone size: .
D gene: .
J gene: TRBJ2-3
CDR3 DNA: TGTGCCAGCAGCGAGCAGGGGATAGGCGCAGATACGCAGTATTTT
CDR3 protein: CASSEQGIGADTQYF

V gene: TRBV5-1
clone size: .
D gene: .
J gene: TRBJ2-5
CDR3 DNA: TGCGCCAGCAGCTTGGACGCCCGGGACATAAAGACCCAGTACTTC
CDR3 protein: CASSLDARDIKTQYF

V gene: TRBV20-1
clone size: .
D gene: .
J gene: TRBJ2-7
CDR3 DNA: TGCAGTGCTCTACCACTCTTACAGGGAGAGGGATACGAGCAGTACTTC
CDR3 protein: CSALPLLQGEGYEQYF

V gene: TRBV5-1
clone size: .
D gene: .
J gene: TRBJ2-7
CDR3 DNA: TGCGCCAGCAGCCAGACAGAAGGAACCTACGAGCAGTACTTC
CDR3 protein: CASSQTEGTYEQYF

V gene: TRBV7-2
clone size: .
D gene: TRBD1
J gene: TRBJ2-1
CDR3 DNA: TGTGCCAGCAGCGCCCAGACAGGGGGGACGTACAATGAGCAGTTCTTC
CDR3 protein: CASSAQTGGTYNEQFF

V gene: TRBV24-1
clone size: .
D gene: .
J gene: TRBJ1-5
CDR3 DNA: TGTGCCACCAGTGAAACCGGGACGGTTAGCAATCAGCCCCAGCATTTT
CDR3 protein: CATSETGTVSNQPQHF

V gene: TRBV28
clone size: .
D gene: .
J gene: TRBJ2-1
CDR3 DNA: TGTGCCAGCAGTTTATTGGAGTATAACCGACAGTTCTTC
CDR3 protein: CASSLLEYNRQFF

V gene: TRBV29-1
clone size: .
D gene: .
J gene: TRBJ1-1
CDR3 DNA: TGCAGCGCCTGGGAGGGGAACACTGAAGCTTTCTTT
CDR3 protein: CSAWEGNTEAFF

V gene: TRBV29-1
clone size: .
D gene: TRBD2
J gene: TRBJ2-3
CDR3 DNA: TGCAGCGTTGTACTTCTAGCGGGGGCCCGCCAAGATACGCAGTATTTT
CDR3 protein: CSVVLLAGARQDTQYF

V gene: TRBV19
clone size: .
D gene: .
J gene: TRBJ1-5
CDR3 DNA: TGTGCCAGTAGTATAGCGGCAGGTTCTTCGTATCAGCCCCAGCATTTT
CDR3 protein: CASSIAAGSSYQPQHF

V gene: TRBV28
clone size: .
D gene: .
J gene: TRBJ1-1
CDR3 DNA: TGTGCCGCCAGACAGGAGAACACTGAAGCTTTCTTT
CDR3 protein: CAARQENTEAFF

V gene: TRBV9
clone size: .
D gene: TRBD1
J gene: TRBJ1-4
CDR3 DNA: TGTGCCAGCAGCGTGGGGACAGCAACTAATGAAAAACTGTTTTTT
CDR3 protein: CASSVGTATNEKLFF

V gene: TRBV29-1
clone size: .
D gene: TRBD2
J gene: TRBJ2-1
CDR3 DNA: TGCAGCGTTCTCCGGACTAGCGCGAGCGGGGAGCAGTTCTTC
CDR3 protein: CSVLRTSASGEQFF

V gene: TRBV7-9
clone size: .
D gene: TRBD1
J gene: TRBJ1-2
CDR3 DNA: TGTGCCAGCAGCTCCCGCGAGGACAGGAGCTATGGCTACACCTTC
CDR3 protein: CASSSREDRSYGYTF

V gene: TRBV4-1
clone size: .
D gene: TRBD2
J gene: TRBJ2-3
CDR3 DNA: TGCGCCAGCAGCCACCATCTGGGGGGAAGCGGGGCCCCCTCTGCGCAGTATTTT
CDR3 protein: CASSHHLGGSGAPSAQYF

V gene: TRBV29-1
clone size: .
D gene: TRBD2
J gene: TRBJ2-3
CDR3 DNA: TGCAGCCTTAGCGGGAGAAACACAGATACGCAGTATTTT
CDR3 protein: CSLSGRNTDTQYF

V gene: TRBV25-1
clone size: .
D gene: TRBD2
J gene: TRBJ2-5
CDR3 DNA: TGTGCCAGCACCCGAGCGGGGGTAGGAGAGACCCAGTACTTC
CDR3 protein: CASTRAGVGETQYF

V gene: TRBV28
clone size: .
D gene: .
J gene: TRBJ2-7
CDR3 DNA: TGTGCCAGCAGTCTTAACAGCGGGCACGAGCAGTACTTC
CDR3 protein: CASSLNSGHEQYF

V gene: TRBV29-1
clone size: .
D gene: TRBD2
J gene: TRBJ2-5
CDR3 DNA: TGCAGCGCGGGGGGACGGCGGGCACCACAAGAGACCCAGTACTTC
CDR3 protein: CSAGGRRAPQETQYF

V gene: TRBV6-2/TRBV6-3
clone size: .
D gene: .
J gene: TRBJ1-4
CDR3 DNA: TGTGCCAGCAGCGGTAAAACAGTGGATAATGAAAAACTGTTTTTT
CDR3 protein: CASSGKTVDNEKLFF

V gene: TRBV4-1
clone size: .
D gene: .
J gene: TRBJ2-5
CDR3 DNA: TGCGCCAGCAGCCAAGGATCGTACGGAGAGACCCAGTACTTC
CDR3 protein: CASSQGSYGETQYF

V gene: TRBV12-3/TRBV12-4
clone size: .
D gene: .
J gene: TRBJ2-1
CDR3 DNA: TGTGCCAGCAGTTTCACTGAGCAGTTCTTC
CDR3 protein: CASSFTEQFF

V gene: TRBV20-1
clone size: .
D gene: .
J gene: TRBJ1-6
CDR3 DNA: TGCAGTGCCGGACAGAATAATTCACCCCTCCACTTT
CDR3 protein: CSAGQNNSPLHF

V gene: TRBV5-1
clone size: .
D gene: TRBD2
J gene: TRBJ2-1
CDR3 DNA: TGCGCCAGCAGCGTCACGGGAGGGTCCTACAATGAGCAGTTCTTC
CDR3 protein: CASSVTGGSYNEQFF

V gene: TRBV29-1
clone size: .
D gene: TRBD2
J gene: TRBJ2-1
CDR3 DNA: TGCAGCGTTGGTCGGGGAGGGCTCAACAATGAGCAGTTCTTC
CDR3 protein: CSVGRGGLNNEQFF

V gene: TRBV12-3/TRBV12-4
clone size: .
D gene: TRBD2
J gene: TRBJ2-1
CDR3 DNA: TGTGCCAGCAGTTGGGGGACTAGCGGGAGTAGAGGCAATGAGCAGTTCTTC
CDR3 protein: CASSWGTSGSRGNEQFF

V gene: TRBV13
clone size: .
D gene: .
J gene: TRBJ1-2
CDR3 DNA: TGTGCCAGCAGCTTATACGGGGGCCAATATGGCTACACCTTC
CDR3 protein: CASSLYGGQYGYTF

V gene: TRBV20-1
clone size: once
D gene: .
J gene: TRBJ2-7
CDR3 DNA: TGCAGTGCCTCTACTAGTAATTCCTACGAGCAGTACTTC
CDR3 protein: CSASTSNSYEQYF

V gene: TRBV29-1
clone size: .
D gene: .
J gene: TRBJ1-1
CDR3 DNA: TGCAGCGTTATAGCCCCTGAAGCTTTCTTT
CDR3 protein: CSVIAPEAFF

V gene: TRBV3-1
clone size: once
D gene: TRBD2
J gene: TRBJ2-3
CDR3 DNA: TGTGCCAGCAGCCAAGATCTCCTAGCGGGGTACACAGATACGCAGTATTTT
CDR3 protein: CASSQDLLAGYTDTQYF

V gene: TRBV7-9
clone size: .
D gene: .
J gene: TRBJ1-2
CDR3 DNA: TGTGCCAGCAGCTCCCGGGATTCGCATCCTTATGGCTACACCTTC
CDR3 protein: CASSSRDSHPYGYTF

V gene: TRBV5-1
clone size: once
D gene: .
J gene: TRBJ2-1
CDR3 DNA: TGCGCCAGCAGCTTGGAAGGACAGAACTACAATGAGCAGTTCTTC
CDR3 protein: CASSLEGQNYNEQFF

V gene: TRBV3-1
clone size: once
D gene: .
J gene: TRBJ2-5
CDR3 DNA: TGTGCCAGCAGCCAAGATAGGCAGCGAGAGACCCAGTACTTC
CDR3 protein: CASSQDRQRETQYF

V gene: TRBV24-1
clone size: once
D gene: TRBD2
J gene: TRBJ2-3
CDR3 DNA: TGTGCCACCAGTGATCCCAAACCTAGCGGGAGGTGGTCAGATACGCAGTATTTT
CDR3 protein: CATSDPKPSGRWSDTQYF

V gene: TRBV5-5
clone size: once
D gene: .
J gene: TRBJ2-1
CDR3 DNA: TGTGCCAGCAGCTTGGAAGGTAGCGGATCCTCCTACAATGAGCAGTTCTTC
CDR3 protein: CASSLEGSGSSYNEQFF

V gene: TRBV7-9
clone size: .
D gene: .
J gene: TRBJ1-2
CDR3 DNA: TGTGCCAGCAGCTTGACGGAGGTCGGTGGCTACACCTTC
CDR3 protein: CASSLTEVGGYTF

V gene: TRBV5-4
clone size: .
D gene: .
J gene: TRBJ1-1
CDR3 DNA: TGTGCCAGCAGCTTACCCGAGCCTGAAGCTTTCTTT
CDR3 protein: CASSLPEPEAFF

V gene: TRBV19
clone size: .
D gene: .
J gene: TRBJ1-1
CDR3 DNA: TGTGCCAGTAGTATAGTTAAAGTGAACACTGAAGCTTTCTTT
CDR3 protein: CASSIVKVNTEAFF

V gene: TRBV29-1
clone size: once
D gene: .
J gene: TRBJ2-5
CDR3 DNA: TGCAGCGTTGATGAGGGGTCCTGGACCCAGTACTTC
CDR3 protein: CSVDEGSWTQYF

V gene: TRBV5-1
clone size: .
D gene: TRBD1
J gene: TRBJ2-3
CDR3 DNA: TGCGCCAGCAGCTCCCAGACAGGGGCGACAGATACGCAGTATTTT
CDR3 protein: CASSSQTGATDTQYF

V gene: TRBV29-1
clone size: .
D gene: .
J gene: TRBJ2-3
CDR3 DNA: TGCAGCGTTGAAGATAGTGTTCCAGATACGCAGTATTTT
CDR3 protein: CSVEDSVPDTQYF

V gene: TRBV29-1
clone size: .
D gene: TRBD1
J gene: TRBJ2-3
CDR3 DNA: TGCAGCGTTGAAGATCGGTACAGGGGGCGTGCAGATACGCAGTATTTT
CDR3 protein: CSVEDRYRGRADTQYF

V gene: TRBV9
clone size: .
D gene: TRBD2
J gene: TRBJ2-7
CDR3 DNA: TGTGCCAGCAGCGTAGGAGCGGGAAAGCCCTACGAGCAGTACTTC
CDR3 protein: CASSVGAGKPYEQYF

V gene: TRBV7-2
clone size: .
D gene: TRBD1
J gene: TRBJ2-7
CDR3 DNA: TGTGCCAGCAGCAAGGCCCCTTGGGACAGCTCCTACGAGCAGTACTTC
CDR3 protein: CASSKAPWDSSYEQYF

V gene: TRBV25-1
clone size: once
D gene: TRBD2
J gene: TRBJ2-2
CDR3 DNA: TGTGCCAGCAGTGAAAGGACTAGAGATCGTGGGACCGGGGAGCTGTTTTTT
CDR3 protein: CASSERTRDRGTGELFF

V gene: TRBV29-1
clone size: .
D gene: .
J gene: TRBJ2-2
CDR3 DNA: TGCAGCGTGTCCAGTACGGGGACAACGAACACCGGGGAGCTGTTTTTT
CDR3 protein: CSVSSTGTTNTGELFF

V gene: TRBV5-1
clone size: .
D gene: .
J gene: TRBJ2-7
CDR3 DNA: TGCGCCAGCAGCCCCGACAGCCTCTACGAGCAGTACTTC
CDR3 protein: CASSPDSLYEQYF

V gene: TRBV29-1
clone size: .
D gene: .
J gene: TRBJ1-5
CDR3 DNA: TGCAGCGTTGGAGAGGCCCGCAATCAGCCCCAGCATTTT
CDR3 protein: CSVGEARNQPQHF

V gene: TRBV3-1
clone size: .
D gene: TRBD1
J gene: TRBJ2-7
CDR3 DNA: TGTGCCAGCAGCCAAGAGGGTGGGACAGGGACCTACGAGCAGTACTTC
CDR3 protein: CASSQEGGTGTYEQYF

V gene: TRBV2
clone size: .
D gene: .
J gene: TRBJ2-4
CDR3 DNA: TGTGCCAGCAGCGACAGAGGACCAGCCAAAAACATTCAGTACTTC
CDR3 protein: CASSDRGPAKNIQYF

V gene: TRBV29-1
clone size: .
D gene: TRBD2
J gene: TRBJ2-6
CDR3 DNA: TGCAGCGTTGCGGGGGGGCAAGCTGGGGCCAACGTCCTGACTTTC
CDR3 protein: CSVAGGQAGANVLTF

V gene: TRBV5-1
clone size: .
D gene: .
J gene: TRBJ2-7
CDR3 DNA: TGCGCCAGCACACCCCGGGCGGGGGCGTCCTACGAGCAGTACTTC
CDR3 protein: CASTPRAGASYEQYF

V gene: TRBV4-1
clone size: .
D gene: .
J gene: TRBJ2-5
CDR3 DNA: TGCGCCAGCAGCCAAGAAGACAGCTTACCGCGAGAGACCCAGTACTTC
CDR3 protein: CASSQEDSLPRETQYF

V gene: TRBV29-1
clone size: .
D gene: .
J gene: TRBJ2-3
CDR3 DNA: TGCAGCGTTATGTTTAGGGCCACAGATACGCAGTATTTT
CDR3 protein: CSVMFRATDTQYF